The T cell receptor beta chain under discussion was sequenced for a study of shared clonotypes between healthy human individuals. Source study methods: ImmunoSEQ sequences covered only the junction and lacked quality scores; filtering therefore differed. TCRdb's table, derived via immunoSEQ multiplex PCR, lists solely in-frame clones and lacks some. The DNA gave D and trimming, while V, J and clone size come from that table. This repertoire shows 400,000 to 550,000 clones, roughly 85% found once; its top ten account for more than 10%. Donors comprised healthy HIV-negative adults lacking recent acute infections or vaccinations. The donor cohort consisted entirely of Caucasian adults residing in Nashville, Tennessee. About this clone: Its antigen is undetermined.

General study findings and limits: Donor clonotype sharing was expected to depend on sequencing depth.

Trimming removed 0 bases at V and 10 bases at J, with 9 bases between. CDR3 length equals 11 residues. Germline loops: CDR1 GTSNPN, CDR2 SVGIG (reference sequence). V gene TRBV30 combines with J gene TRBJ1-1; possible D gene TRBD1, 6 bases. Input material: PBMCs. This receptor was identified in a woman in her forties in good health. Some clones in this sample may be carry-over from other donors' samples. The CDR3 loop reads CAWSVGTSAFF. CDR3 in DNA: TGTGCCTGGAGTGTAGGGACATCAGCTTTCTTT.